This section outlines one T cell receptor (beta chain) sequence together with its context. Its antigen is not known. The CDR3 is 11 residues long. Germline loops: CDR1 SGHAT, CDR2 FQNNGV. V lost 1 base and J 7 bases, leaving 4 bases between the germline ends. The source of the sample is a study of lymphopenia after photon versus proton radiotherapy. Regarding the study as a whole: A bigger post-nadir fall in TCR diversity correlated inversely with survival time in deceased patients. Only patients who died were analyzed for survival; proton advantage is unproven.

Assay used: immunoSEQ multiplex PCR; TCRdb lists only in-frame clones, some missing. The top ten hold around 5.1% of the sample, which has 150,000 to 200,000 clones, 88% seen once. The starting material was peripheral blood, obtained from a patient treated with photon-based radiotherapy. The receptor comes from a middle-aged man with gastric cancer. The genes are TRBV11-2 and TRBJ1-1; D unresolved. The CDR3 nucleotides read TGTGCCAGCAGCTTAGGGGATGAAGCTTTCTTT. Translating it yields CASSLGDEAFF.